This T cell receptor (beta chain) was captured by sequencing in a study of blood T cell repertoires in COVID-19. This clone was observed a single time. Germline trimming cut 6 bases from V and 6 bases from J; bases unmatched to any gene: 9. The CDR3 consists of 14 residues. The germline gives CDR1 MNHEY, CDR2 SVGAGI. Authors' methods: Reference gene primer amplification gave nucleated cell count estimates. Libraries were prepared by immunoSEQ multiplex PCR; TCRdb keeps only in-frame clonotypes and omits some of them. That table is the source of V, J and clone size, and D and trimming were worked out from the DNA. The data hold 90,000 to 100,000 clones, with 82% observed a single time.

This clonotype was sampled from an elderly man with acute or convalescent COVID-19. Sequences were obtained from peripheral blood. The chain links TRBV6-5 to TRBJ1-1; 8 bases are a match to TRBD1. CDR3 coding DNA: TGTGCCAGCAGGATGGACAGGGCGAAAGCTGAAGCTTTCTTT. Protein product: CASRMDRAKAEAFF.